The 3 T cell receptor beta chains presented below share a single source sample, sequenced in a study of metastatic and nonmetastatic thyroid tumors (TCRdb year 2020). Library prep was done by PCR. The run used an Illumina HiSeq 4000. TCRdb reprocessing: public reads trimmed at Q25 with fastp, clones called with MiXCR, in-frame beta chains kept. The sample includes roughly 28,000 clones, with around 17% observed a single time. About 4.2% of the sample is in the top ten clones. No treatment had been received by any patient before thyroid surgery. Sequenced sample: blood. The receptors originated from a female donor with papillary thyroid cancer or a benign thyroid nodule (not recorded which). Some clones in this sample may be carry-over from other donors' samples.

This clone was seen repeatedly, ten times or more. The chain is built from TRBV7-7 and TRBJ2-5, with TRBD2 identical over 8 bases. The CDR3 sequence is 9 residues long. With 11 bases clipped from V and 7 bases from J, the junction kept 0 bases outside the gene matches. Germline V gene data show CDR1 as SSHAT and CDR2 as FNYEAQ (reference sequence). CDR3 bases: TGTGCCCGGGGGGGGACCCAGTACTTC. Translating it yields CARGGTQYF. The complete variable domain, with remaining parts taken from reference TRBV7-7 and TRBJ2-5, reads GAGVSQSPRYKVTKRGQDVTLRCDPISSHATLYWYQQALGQGPEFLTYFNYEAQPDKSGLPSDRFSAERPEGSISTLTIQRTEQRDSAMYRCARGGTQYFGPGTRLLVL.

This clone was picked up many times. J is TRBJ2-2 and V is TRBV20-1; TRBD2 agrees at 10 bases. The V gene end was trimmed by 3 bases and the J gene end by 6 bases; junction bases not matched to a gene: 4. The CDR3 spans 14 residues. Germline lookup yields CDR1 DFQATT and CDR2 SNEGSKA (reference sequence). The CDR3 loop is CSASPSGSPGELFF. CDR3 DNA: TGCAGTGCTAGCCCTAGCGGGAGCCCCGGGGAGCTGTTTTTT.

Note on this clone: Given a much more abundant clone one base away, this may be a read error. This likely comes from a read error, as the CDR3 has no conserved phenylalanine or tryptophan at its end. The same CDR3 arises from other DNA sequences in this sample as well. V usage is TRBV28 and J usage is TRBJ1-5; D is undetermined. CDR1 and CDR2 (germline): MDHEN, SYDVKM. There are 14 residues in the CDR3. CDR3: CASGETVLGQPQHL. The DNA for the CDR3 is TGTGCCAGCGGGGAGACCGTACTGGGTCAGCCACAGCATCTT.